A selection of T cell receptor beta chains follows, all from one sample in a study of OX40 agonist ivuxolimab in advanced cancers. Clones were sequenced by immunoSEQ multiplex PCR, and TCRdb holds only the in-frame ones, with some missing. The sample contains some 68,000 clones, 80% to 90% of which appear only once. The sample was CD4+ or CD8+ T cells sorted from blood, taken in a trial of the OX40 agonist ivuxolimab. All receptors derive from an adult with an advanced solid tumor such as melanoma, head and neck, liver or kidney cancer. CDR3s include the opening cysteine and the closing phenylalanine or tryptophan. A D gene is named only where the DNA matches it firmly. The size of a clone is reported for some rows only, either as once, few or many, or as a class for expanded clones.

V	D	size	J	CDR3	DNA
TRBV19	TRBD1	NA	TRBJ1-5	CASLDRGSLDQPQHF	TGTGCCAGCCTTGACAGGGGATCATTAGATCAGCCCCAGCATTTT
TRBV5-6	NA	NA	TRBJ2-3	CASSLDYTDTQYF	TGTGCCAGCAGCTTGGACTATACAGATACGCAGTATTTT
TRBV6-1	NA	NA	TRBJ1-5	CASSEMQGSGQPQHF	TGTGCCAGCAGTGAAATGCAGGGCTCAGGGCAGCCCCAGCATTTT
TRBV6-5	NA	NA	TRBJ2-1	CASRQGFAEQFF	TGTGCCAGCAGGCAGGGGTTTGCTGAGCAGTTCTTC
TRBV4-1	TRBD2	NA	TRBJ2-5	CASSEPPGLATGAETQYF	TGCGCCAGCTCTGAGCCTCCGGGACTAGCGACAGGAGCGGAGACCCAGTACTTC
TRBV5-4	NA	once	TRBJ2-3	CASTLVGGDTQYF	TGTGCCAGCACGCTAGTTGGGGGAGATACGCAGTATTTT
TRBV10-3	NA	NA	TRBJ2-2	CAISDTIGELFF	TGTGCCATCAGTGATACTATCGGGGAGCTGTTTTTT
TRBV18	NA	NA	TRBJ2-1	CASSPGNEQFF	TGTGCCAGCTCACCAGGCAATGAGCAGTTCTTC
TRBV15	NA	once	TRBJ2-1	CATSSTGFGEQFF	TGTGCCACCAGCAGCACAGGGTTCGGTGAGCAGTTCTTC
TRBV28	NA	few	TRBJ2-1	CASSLVPSKVNEQFF	TGTGCCAGCAGTTTAGTGCCCAGCAAAGTAAATGAGCAGTTCTTC
TRBV28	TRBD1	NA	TRBJ1-6	CASSFQGGNSPLHF	TGTGCCAGCAGTTTTCAGGGGGGTAATTCACCCCTCCACTTT
TRBV7-9	TRBD1	NA	TRBJ1-3	CASSARGLTLGNTIYF	TGTGCCAGCAGCGCCAGGGGGCTTACTCTGGGAAACACCATATATTTT
TRBV28	NA	NA	TRBJ1-2	CASSHTGAANGYTF	TGTGCCAGCAGCCATACGGGGGCAGCAAATGGCTACACCTTC
TRBV6-5	TRBD1	NA	TRBJ2-3	CASSYRDRGGTQYF	TGTGCCAGCAGTTACCGGGACAGGGGGGGTACGCAGTATTTT
TRBV7-9	NA	NA	TRBJ2-2	CAAPGASNTGELFF	TGTGCCGCACCAGGGGCCAGCAACACCGGGGAGCTGTTTTTT
TRBV5-1	TRBD1	NA	TRBJ1-1	CASKMTGSNTEAFF	TGCGCCAGCAAAATGACAGGGAGCAACACTGAAGCTTTCTTT
TRBV7-9	NA	few	TRBJ1-2	CASSLVRAYGYTF	TGTGCCAGCAGCTTAGTAAGGGCTTATGGCTACACCTTC
TRBV19	TRBD1	NA	TRBJ2-7	CASSPRAGGTMYEQYF	TGTGCCAGTAGTCCCCGGGCAGGGGGTACTATGTACGAGCAGTACTTC
TRBV5-1	NA	NA	TRBJ1-4	CASSVLQGTNEKLFF	TGCGCCAGCAGCGTGCTACAGGGAACTAATGAAAAACTGTTTTTT
TRBV6-6	NA	few	TRBJ2-1	CASSYMPWSIYNEQFF	TGTGCCAGCAGTTACATGCCGTGGTCCATCTACAATGAGCAGTTCTTC
TRBV5-1	TRBD1	NA	TRBJ1-1	CASSWTGGNTEAFF	TGCGCCAGCAGCTGGACAGGGGGTAACACTGAAGCTTTCTTT
TRBV19	NA	NA	TRBJ2-7	CASSIGSRAYEQYF	TGTGCCAGTAGTATAGGTAGCAGAGCCTACGAGCAGTACTTC
TRBV11-1	NA	NA	TRBJ2-6	CASSLAGANVLTF	TGTGCCAGCAGCTTGGCTGGGGCCAACGTCCTGACTTTC
TRBV5-4	NA	NA	TRBJ2-1	CASSSPAQGPLGNEQFF	TGTGCCAGCAGCTCTCCCGCACAGGGTCCACTCGGTAATGAGCAGTTCTTC
TRBV21-1	NA	NA	TRBJ2-7	CASSKLATGTSGTYEQYF	TGTGCCAGCAGCAAACTAGCTACAGGGACTAGCGGCACCTACGAGCAGTACTTC
TRBV9	NA	NA	TRBJ2-3	CASSVRTDTQYF	TGTGCCAGCAGCGTACGGACAGATACGCAGTATTTT
TRBV11-2	TRBD1	NA	TRBJ1-6	CASSLDIGQGAYNSPLHF	TGTGCCAGCAGCTTAGATATCGGACAGGGGGCGTATAATTCACCCCTCCACTTT
TRBV19	TRBD1	NA	TRBJ1-3	CASSALDRGSGNTIYF	TGTGCCAGTAGTGCTCTGGACAGGGGCTCTGGAAACACCATATATTTT
TRBV4-1	NA	NA	TRBJ1-2	CASSFHELGGYTF	TGCGCCAGCAGCTTTCACGAACTAGGAGGCTACACCTTC
TRBV18	NA	NA	TRBJ1-2	CASSPGVLVPYGYTF	TGTGCCAGCTCACCCGGGGTTTTAGTTCCCTATGGCTACACCTTC
TRBV5-4	TRBD2	NA	TRBJ2-3	CASSSLAGGITDTQYF	TGTGCCAGCAGCTCTTTAGCGGGAGGGATTACAGATACGCAGTATTTT
TRBV11-2	NA	NA	TRBJ2-1	CASSPYNEQFF	TGTGCCAGCAGCCCGTACAATGAGCAGTTCTTC
TRBV5-1	TRBD1	NA	TRBJ2-1	CASSLGYGTGTSGQFF	TGCGCCAGCAGCTTGGGATACGGGACAGGGACCTCAGGGCAGTTCTTC
TRBV5-1	NA	NA	TRBJ2-3	CASSSLTSTTDTQYF	TGCGCCAGCAGCTCACTAACTAGCACCACAGATACGCAGTATTTT
TRBV10-3	TRBD1	NA	TRBJ1-2	CAISEGTDREGYTF	TGTGCCATCAGTGAGGGGACAGACCGGGAAGGCTACACCTTC
TRBV5-6	NA	few	TRBJ2-7	CASSTLGYEQYF	TGTGCCAGCAGCACCCTTGGCTACGAGCAGTACTTC
TRBV7-2	NA	NA	TRBJ2-2	CASSPRTLNTGELFF	TGTGCCAGCAGCCCCCGGACGTTAAACACCGGGGAGCTGTTTTTT